The clone carrying this T cell receptor (beta chain) occurred many times. Its antigen is not known. For repertoire sequencing, the TCR beta CDR3 regions were amplified from RNA transcripts. HTBI-primed first-round RT-PCR preceded second-round multiplex PCR. Via MiXCR, TCRdb re-called the multiplex PCR reads, giving one row per CDR3 protein. The data hold around 400,000 distinct CDR3 sequences, with around 21% observed a single time. This sample is part of a study of Graves' ophthalmopathy and Graves' hyperthyroidism. No progression to ophthalmopathy over 18 months defined stable hyperthyroidism. Whole-study results and caveats: Detection in blood was also observed for most expanded thyroid clonotypes above 0.001 frequency.

CDR3 length: 15 residues. V lost 6 bases and J 0 bases, leaving 9 bases between the germline ends. The V gene's germline CDR1 is MNHEY and CDR2 SVGAGI. The sample was peripheral blood. J is TRBJ2-6 and V is TRBV6-5; D remains ambiguous. The receptor comes from a woman younger than 30 with stable Graves' hyperthyroidism. This CDR3 reads CASRLTSSGANVLTF. CDR3 nucleotides: TGTGCCAGCAGACTAACAAGCTCTGGGGCCAACGTCCTGACTTTC.